The clone carrying this T cell receptor (beta chain) was found a few times. This CDR3 spans 15 amino acids. Trimming removed 6 bases from V and 3 bases from J, with 17 bases in between. Germline CDR1 is DFQATT and CDR2 is SNEGSKA (reference sequence). MiXCR was run by TCRdb on the 5' RACE reads, yielding one entry per CDR3 protein. This sample yields roughly 220,000 distinct CDR3 sequences, of which over 5.5% are seen a single time; roughly 14% belongs to the top ten. The sample comes from a study of identical twins. These data were also reused for a study on T cells expressing NK-cell markers. That paper adds: About 1.0-7.0% of CD8+ T cells in more than 5 donors belonged to dominant NKG2C+ clonotypes.

The source is a woman between 18 and 30 years old in good health. Sequenced material: CD8+ T cells sorted from blood. The rearrangement uses TRBV20-1 and TRBJ2-2; D possibly corresponds to TRBD2 (6 bases). CDR3 loop: CSAPGGRGYTGELFF. CDR3 DNA: TGCAGTGCCCCCGGCGGGCGGGGTTACACCGGGGAGCTGTTTTTT.